Below are 30 T cell receptor beta chains sequenced from a single sample in a study of blood T cell repertoires in COVID-19. Here immunoSEQ multiplex PCR was the method, and the copy in TCRdb shows in-frame clones only, minus some. In the table there are tens of thousands of clones, 85% of which are singletons. Input material: peripheral blood. The receptors were sampled from a human donor in a cohort sampled during active COVID-19.

This sequence joins TRBV20-1 and TRBJ1-2; D might be TRBD1 (5 bases). CDR3 size: 14 residues. The germline gives CDR1 DFQATT, CDR2 SNEGSKA (reference sequence). V shed 3 bases and J shed 3 bases, with 14 bases lying between them. This CDR3 is CSASRQGEDYGYTF. The CDR3 DNA reads TGCAGTGCTAGTAGGCAGGGTGAGGACTATGGCTACACCTTC.

The rearrangement uses TRBV6-2 or TRBV6-3 and TRBJ2-1; 14 nucleotides line up with TRBD2. Unmatched junction bases numbered 5, after V lost 5 bases and J lost 8 bases. Looked up from germline, CDR1 is MNHEY and CDR2 is SVGEGT. The CDR3 totals 15 residues. CDR3 amino acids: CASSGLAGGIDEQFF. DNA of the CDR3: TGTGCCAGCAGTGGACTAGCGGGAGGTATAGATGAGCAGTTCTTC.

This rearrangement joins TRBV6-1 to TRBJ1-4, with D possibly matching TRBD1 (5 bases). Germline CDR1 MNHNS, CDR2 SASEGT. V was shortened by 3 bases and J by 4 bases, with 12 bases between the two germline ends. The CDR3 has 15 amino acids. As DNA, the CDR3 is TGTGCCAGCAGTGACAAGTGGGGGGTTAATGAAAAACTGTTTTTT. Encoded protein: CASSDKWGVNEKLFF.

The chain joins TRBV11-2 to TRBJ2-3; D is uncertain. The length of the CDR3 is 15 residues. V was cut by 5 bases and J by 0 bases, with 12 bases left in between. Germline V gene lookup returns CDR1 SGHAT and CDR2 FQNNGV. CDR3: CASSGIGASTDTQYF. The CDR3 coding sequence is TGTGCCAGCAGCGGAATAGGAGCGAGCACAGATACGCAGTATTTT.

CDR3 residues: CASSFGQREGQETQYF. CDR3 sequence (DNA): TGTGCCAGCAGCTTCGGGCAGCGGGAGGGCCAAGAGACCCAGTACTTC. The chain combines TRBV5-6 with TRBJ2-5; 10 nucleotides align to TRBD2. Looked up from germline, CDR1 is SGHDT and CDR2 is YYEEEE. The CDR3 consists of 16 residues. V trimming: 2 bases; J trimming: 1 base; junction bases outside the gene matches: 5.

This rearrangement joins TRBV7-2 to TRBJ1-5, with D unclear. Trimming removed 2 bases at V and 3 bases at J, with 11 bases between. Germline CDR1 and CDR2: SGHTA and FQGNSA. This CDR3 has 15 amino acids. Written as DNA, the CDR3 is TGTGCCAGCAGCTTATACTCAGGTTCCAATCAGCCCCAGCATTTT. It codes for CASSLYSGSNQPQHF.

J is TRBJ2-2 and V is TRBV12-3 or TRBV12-4; D remains ambiguous. Trimming cost V 5 bases and J 9 bases, with 10 bases left between them. The CDR3 runs 12 residues. CDR3 sequence reads: CASSPNERELFF. The CDR3 DNA sequence: TGTGCCAGCAGTCCCAATGAGCGGGAGCTGTTTTTT.

This clone was observed a few times. This chain uses TRBV4-3 with TRBJ1-6, with D unresolved. The CDR3 is 18 amino acids. Trimming left V 0 bases short and J 5 bases short, with 17 bases between. Germline V gene sequence: CDR1 LGHNA, CDR2 YSLEER. This CDR3 is CASSQERQATLNNSPLHF. The CDR3 nucleotides are TGCGCCAGCAGCCAAGAAAGGCAGGCCACATTAAATAATTCACCCCTCCACTTT.

This clone was observed a single time. The V gene is TRBV30, the J gene TRBJ1-2; D ambiguous. Per germline, CDR1 GTSNPN and CDR2 SVGIG (reference sequence). V lost 1 base, J lost 7 bases, and 13 bases lay in between. The CDR3 sequence is 13 residues long. The CDR3 region has the DNA TGTGCCTGGAGTGGAAACTCCCGGGGTGGCTACACCTTC. Residues: CAWSGNSRGGYTF. The whole variable domain, remainder taken from reference TRBV30 and TRBJ1-2, is SQTIHQWPATLVQPVGSPLSLECTVEGTSNPNLYWYRQAAGRGLQLLFYSVGIGQISSEVPQNLSASRPQDRQFILSSKKLLLSDSGFYLCAWSGNSRGGYTFGSGTRLTVV.

This chain uses TRBV5-1 with TRBJ2-3; perhaps TRBD2 as D (6 bases). The germline V gene has CDR1 SGHRS and CDR2 YFSETQ. CDR3 size: 14 residues. V lost 3 bases and J 0 bases, leaving 8 bases between the germline ends. The CDR3 sequence: CASSWSGSTDTQYF. CDR3 nucleotides: TGCGCCAGCAGCTGGAGCGGGAGCACAGATACGCAGTATTTT.

The count of this clone is one. The rearrangement joins TRBV30 to TRBJ2-7; D gene uncertain. With 1 base removed from V and 4 bases from J, the gap between germline ends came to 8 bases. Germline assignment: CDR1 GTSNPN and CDR2 SVGIG (reference sequence). This CDR3 is 12 amino acids long. In DNA, the CDR3 is TGTGCCTGGAGTGCAGTTCCTTACGAGCAGTACTTC. Its protein product is CAWSAVPYEQYF. The full variable domain, with the rest looked up from reference TRBV30 and TRBJ2-7, is SQTIHQWPATLVQPVGSPLSLECTVEGTSNPNLYWYRQAAGRGLQLLFYSVGIGQISSEVPQNLSASRPQDRQFILSSKKLLLSDSGFYLCAWSAVPYEQYFGPGTRLTVT.

V gene TRBV4-1 combines with J gene TRBJ2-1, with D tentatively TRBD2 (6 bases). There are 17 residues in the CDR3. The germline CDR1 and CDR2 sequences are MGHRA and YSYEKL. V lost 4 bases and J 0 bases, leaving 16 bases between the germline ends. CDR3: CASSRGDGKSSYNEQFF. In DNA form, the CDR3 reads TGCGCCAGCAGCCGGGGGGACGGGAAGAGCTCCTACAATGAGCAGTTCTTC.

This clone has more than one count but fewer than ten. The chain is built from TRBV7-2 and TRBJ2-1; D may be TRBD2 (6 bases). CDR3 length: 16 amino acids. Trimming shortened V by 6 bases and J by 4 bases, and 19 bases separated the two germline ends. Looked up from germline, CDR1 is SGHTA and CDR2 is FQGNSA. DNA of the CDR3: TGTGCCAGCAGACCCCTCCGGGAGCAGAGGTACAATGAGCAGTTCTTC. It is translated as CASRPLREQRYNEQFF.

The chain employs TRBV7-2 and TRBJ2-3; the D gene is possibly TRBD1 (5 bases). The germline V and J ends were trimmed by 1 base and 5 bases, with 16 bases remaining between them. Looked up from germline, CDR1 is SGHTA and CDR2 is FQGNSA. CDR3 length equals 16 residues. In DNA form, the CDR3 reads TGTGCCAGCAGCTTAGGACGGACAACCCTGGGAGATACGCAGTATTTT. Translating gives CASSLGRTTLGDTQYF.

This chain links TRBV5-1 with TRBJ2-7, with 9 bases matching TRBD1. This CDR3 contains 19 residues. Trimming removed 3 bases from V and 6 bases from J; junction bases left unmatched: 22. From germline, CDR1 is SGHRS and CDR2 YFSETQ. CDR3: CASSSPTSGTGSDYGEQYF. CDR3 DNA sequence: TGCGCCAGCAGCTCTCCCACCTCCGGGACAGGGTCGGACTACGGCGAGCAGTACTTC.

This chain uses TRBV7-3 with TRBJ2-3; 10 bases line up with TRBD1. With 1 base clipped from V and 0 bases from J, the junction kept 4 bases outside the gene matches. CDR3 length equals 17 residues. Germline values: CDR1 SGHTA, CDR2 FQGTGA. CDR3 sequence: CASSLSGTGVSTDTQYF. Here the CDR3 DNA reads TGTGCCAGCAGCTTAAGCGGGACAGGGGTTAGCACAGATACGCAGTATTTT.

This sequence joins TRBV7-9 and TRBJ2-1; 9 bases match TRBD2. Germline lookup yields CDR1 SEHNR and CDR2 FQNEAQ (reference sequence). The CDR3 extends over 19 amino acids. Losses at the gene ends were 5 bases for V and 4 bases for J; bases not matched to a gene: 18. CDR3 residues: CASSPPRGWRGGTYNEQFF. The CDR3 DNA sequence: TGTGCCAGCAGCCCGCCCCGAGGCTGGCGGGGGGGAACATACAATGAGCAGTTCTTC.

This chain joins TRBV5-3 and TRBJ2-7; TRBD2 aligns across 8 bases. TRBV5-3 is classed as an ORF, of uncertain function. Germline trimming cut 0 bases from V and 1 base from J; bases unmatched to any gene: 3. The CDR3 spans 15 residues. The CDR3 protein is CARSLGLAGSYEQYF. DNA of the CDR3: TGTGCCAGAAGCTTGGGGCTAGCGGGTTCCTACGAGCAGTACTTC.

V gene TRBV4-3 combines with J gene TRBJ2-1; tentative D call: TRBD2 (5 bases). Trimming took 1 base from V and 4 from J, leaving 14 bases between them. CDR3 length equals 16 residues. Looked up from germline, CDR1 is LGHNA and CDR2 is YSLEER. CDR3 protein: CASSQGGDYYYNEQFF. The CDR3 region has the DNA TGCGCCAGCAGCCAAGGGGGAGACTATTATTACAATGAGCAGTTCTTC.

The chain carries TRBV5-1 and TRBJ2-5, with D possibly being TRBD1 (5 bases). The germline V gene has CDR1 SGHRS and CDR2 YFSETQ. The CDR3 sequence is 16 residues long. V shed 4 bases and J shed 4 bases, with 20 bases lying between them. The CDR3 is CASSPGVGFQGETQYF. In DNA form, the CDR3 reads TGCGCCAGCAGCCCGGGCGTCGGGTTCCAGGGAGAGACCCAGTACTTC.

The rearrangement joins TRBV7-8 to TRBJ2-2, with 7 bases identical to TRBD2. Germline CDR1 is SGHVS and CDR2 is FQNEAQ. The CDR3 is 13 amino acids. With V trimmed by 5 bases and J by 7 bases, 4 bases remained unmatched. In DNA, the CDR3 is TGTGCCAGCAGCGAAGGGAGGGGCGGGGAGCTGTTTTTT. Protein: CASSEGRGGELFF.

The rearrangement uses TRBV5-4 and TRBJ2-1, with 16 bases lining up with TRBD2. There are 15 residues in the CDR3. Germline CDR1 and CDR2: SGHNT and YYREEE (reference sequence). V shed 4 bases and J 10 bases; nucleotides not matched to a gene: 5. The CDR3 nucleotides read TGTGCCAGCAGCCCGGGACTAGCGGGAGGGCTGGAGCAGTTCTTC. This translates into CASSPGLAGGLEQFF.

V gene TRBV5-1 combines with J gene TRBJ1-3; 7 bases are a match to TRBD1. From germline, CDR1 is SGHRS and CDR2 YFSETQ. Losses at the gene ends were 4 bases for V and 0 bases for J; bases not matched to a gene: 7. CDR3 length: 16 residues. CDR3: CASSASTGFSGNTIYF. The CDR3 coding sequence is TGCGCCAGCAGCGCCTCGACAGGGTTCTCTGGAAACACCATATATTTT.

This rearrangement joins TRBV2 to TRBJ2-3; 8 bases match TRBD2. The CDR3 covers 12 residues. With 4 bases clipped from V and 7 bases from J, the junction kept 1 base outside the gene matches. CDR1 is SNHLY, CDR2 FYNNEI, per germline. The CDR3 reads CASSGSGNTQYF. Here the CDR3 DNA reads TGTGCCAGCAGTGGTAGCGGGAATACGCAGTATTTT.

V and J are TRBV19 and TRBJ1-5, with D possibly being TRBD1 (5 bases). The V and J ends lost 1 base and 2 bases respectively, with 12 bases between them. Germline CDR1 reads LNHDA; CDR2 reads SQIVND (reference sequence). The CDR3 length is 16 residues. The CDR3 coding sequence is TGTGCCAGTAGTATAGGAGGAGGGGCTGGCAATCAGCCCCAGCATTTT. Translating it yields CASSIGGGAGNQPQHF.

This clone was seen only once. The chain combines TRBV5-1 with TRBJ2-6, with D possibly TRBD1 on 5 matching bases. Germline V CDR1 and CDR2: SGHRS, YFSETQ. Deletions cut 0 bases from V and 0 bases from J, with 10 bases between. CDR3 size: 17 residues. Here the CDR3 DNA reads TGCGCCAGCAGCTTGGGGCCCGACAGCTCTGGGGCCAACGTCCTGACTTTC. Its translation is CASSLGPDSSGANVLTF. Full variable domain (outside the CDR3, taken from reference TRBV5-1 and TRBJ2-6): KAGVTQTPRYLIKTRGQQVTLSCSPISGHRSVSWYQQTPGQGLQFLFEYFSETQRNKGNFPGRFSGRQFSNSRSEMNVSTLELGDSALYLCASSLGPDSSGANVLTFGAGSRLTVL.

The chain combines TRBV9 with TRBJ2-3; 9 bases are shared with TRBD2. V shed 0 bases and J 3 bases; nucleotides not matched to a gene: 17. CDR3 length: 20 amino acids. CDR1 and CDR2 from the germline V gene are SGDLS and YYNGEE. CDR3 bases: TGTGCCAGCAGCGTAGCAATCGGCGGGAGGGCCGGGCCTGGGACAGATACGCAGTATTTT. It translates to CASSVAIGGRAGPGTDTQYF.

The V and J genes are TRBV5-4 and TRBJ2-1; TRBD2 matches at 12 bases. J gave up 3 bases and V 6 bases, and 7 bases lay outside the gene matches. The CDR3 has 16 amino acids. Germline CDR1 is SGHNT and CDR2 is YYREEE (reference sequence). The CDR3 region is CASTKRTSGNYNEQFF. The CDR3 DNA is TGTGCCAGCACCAAAAGGACTAGCGGGAACTACAATGAGCAGTTCTTC.

This chain uses TRBV11-2 with TRBJ1-1, with D tentatively TRBD1 (6 bases). The CDR3 runs to 15 residues. Germline CDR1 reads SGHAT; CDR2 reads FQNNGV. Between the trimmed V and J ends, which lost 5 bases and 4 bases, there was a span of 17 bases. The CDR3 region is CASSPQQGGSTEAFF. For the CDR3, the DNA is TGTGCCAGCAGCCCACAACAGGGCGGGAGCACTGAAGCTTTCTTT.

The chain employs TRBV18 and TRBJ2-7; tentatively, D is TRBD2 (6 bases). Trimming shortened V by 5 bases and J by 7 bases, and 21 bases separated the two germline ends. The germline CDR1 and CDR2 sequences are KGHSH and LQKENI. This CDR3 comprises 15 residues. DNA for the CDR3: TGTGCCAGCTCATCCCTAGGCCCGGGAGAGGGAGAGCAGTACTTC. This sequence encodes CASSSLGPGEGEQYF.